In this sample, the clone carrying this TCR beta chain turned up a few times. Its cognate antigen is unknown. TCRdb reprocessed the 5' RACE reads with MiXCR, giving one entry per CDR3 protein. Seen here are about 260,000 distinct CDR3 sequences, roughly 13% observed once, and the top ten hold around 0.55%. The data derive from a study of T cells after yellow fever vaccination. The study's findings and limits: A limited proportion of clonotypes was detected within both the CD4 and CD8 compartments. Abundant bulk-derived clonotypes could contaminate FACS-sorted repertoires.

CDR3 length: 14 residues. Germline CDR1 and CDR2: SGHTA and FQGNSA. Trimming removed 3 bases from V and 1 base from J, with 9 bases in between. The material was CD4+ T cells sorted from PBMCs, obtained 45 days after the yellow fever booster vaccination. The source is a man aged 25-45 years who received the YFV17D yellow fever vaccine. The V and J genes are TRBV7-2 and TRBJ1-1, with D possibly TRBD1 on 5 matching bases. In nucleotides, the CDR3 is TGTGCCAGCAGCTTCGGGGCGGGGAACACTGAAGCTTTCTTT. It yields the protein CASSFGAGNTEAFF.